One sample yielded the 13 T cell receptor beta chains listed below, sequenced in a study of early T cells in non-severe SARS-CoV-2 infection. TCRdb re-derived calls from the 5' RACE reads in MiXCR, one entry per CDR3 protein. The table has about 92,000 distinct CDR3 sequences, 12% to 15% seen once; the top ten hold under 8%. The sample comprised whole blood. The receptors derive from an adult who was a healthcare worker with PCR-confirmed SARS-CoV-2 infection or an uninfected control (not recorded which).

V and J are TRBV29-1 and TRBJ1-2; D remains ambiguous. This CDR3 spans 11 amino acids. The V and J ends lost 6 bases and 7 bases respectively, with 12 bases between them. Germline V gene lookup returns CDR1 SQVTM and CDR2 ANQGSEA. CDR3 sequence: CSVEAGSGYTF. Here the CDR3 DNA reads TGCAGCGTCGAGGCGGGGTCTGGCTACACCTTC.

The J gene is TRBJ2-1, the V gene TRBV28; a weak D match, TRBD2 (6 bases). Per the germline V gene, CDR1 is MDHEN and CDR2 is SYDVKM. The ends were cut back, 7 bases at V and 1 base at J, with 11 bases in the middle. The CDR3 sequence is 14 residues long. The DNA of the CDR3 is TGTGCCAGCATTGGGGGGATGTCCTACAATGAGCAGTTCTTC. Translating it yields CASIGGMSYNEQFF.

V and J are TRBV2 and TRBJ2-1, with D hard to call. Per the germline V gene, CDR1 is SNHLY and CDR2 is FYNNEI. The length of the CDR3 is 14 residues. Between the trimmed V and J ends, which lost 6 bases and 16 bases, there was a span of 25 bases. CDR3 residues: CASRAGRSGAKLFF. CDR3 bases: TGTGCCAGCAGGGCCGGTCGATCTGGAGCGAAGCTATTCTTC.

The chain employs TRBV12-3 or TRBV12-4 and TRBJ2-3; TRBD1 might be the D (5 bases). The germline V and J ends were trimmed by 5 bases and 10 bases, with 19 bases remaining between them. This CDR3 is built from 14 residues. The CDR3 spells CASSTDPSSRAQYF. The CDR3 nucleotides are TGTGCCAGCAGTACCGACCCGTCCTCCAGGGCGCAGTATTTT.

J is TRBJ2-5 and V is TRBV20-1; D might be TRBD1 (5 bases). CDR1 DFQATT and CDR2 SNEGSKA come from the germline V gene (reference sequence). The CDR3 extends over 15 amino acids. Between the trimmed V and J ends, which lost 1 base and 4 bases, there was a span of 16 bases. The CDR3 sequence is CSARALRGNGETQYF. The DNA for the CDR3 is TGCAGTGCTAGAGCGTTAAGGGGAAATGGAGAGACCCAGTACTTC.

V gene TRBV24-1 combines with J gene TRBJ1-2; 8 nucleotides align to TRBD1. The junction had 3 bases not matched to a gene; V was cut back by 0 bases and J by 7 bases. The CDR3 contains 14 residues. From germline, CDR1 is KGHDR and CDR2 SFDVKD. The CDR3 region has the DNA TGTGCCACCAGTGATTTGGGGACAGGAGCTGGCTACACCTTC. It specifies CATSDLGTGAGYTF.

This clonotype was observed at least ten times. This rearrangement joins TRBV20-1 to TRBJ2-1, with D perhaps TRBD2 (5 bases). Between the trimmed V and J ends, which lost 6 bases and 3 bases, there was a span of 18 bases. The CDR3 has 15 residues. The germline gives CDR1 DFQATT, CDR2 SNEGSKA (reference sequence). As DNA, the CDR3 is TGCAGTGCGACTACAGCTAGCATTGTCTACAATGAGCAGTTCTTC. Protein sequence: CSATTASIVYNEQFF.

The chain has TRBV2 and TRBJ2-5, with unresolved D. V dropped 2 bases and J dropped 4 bases, with 11 bases sitting between them. The CDR3 totals 14 residues. Germline CDR1 is SNHLY and CDR2 is FYNNEI. This chain's CDR3 is CASSESAGRETQYF. The DNA of the CDR3 is TGTGCCAGCAGTGAAAGCGCAGGACGAGAGACCCAGTACTTC.

The V gene is TRBV25-1, the J gene TRBJ2-2, with D possibly matching TRBD1 (6 bases). The germline V and J ends were trimmed by 7 bases and 0 bases, with 9 bases remaining between them. The CDR3 contains 14 residues. The germline CDR1 and CDR2 sequences are MGHDK and SYGVNS. As DNA, the CDR3 is TGTGCCAGCATGGACAGAACGAACACCGGGGAGCTGTTTTTT. This codes for CASMDRTNTGELFF.

The genes are TRBV5-1 and TRBJ2-7, with 9 bases identical to TRBD1. Trimming cost V 0 bases and J 2 bases; bases outside gene matches: 3. Germline assignment: CDR1 SGHRS and CDR2 YFSETQ. The CDR3 has 15 amino acids. CDR3 in DNA: TGCGCCAGCAGCTTGGGGGACAGGGAAACCTACGAGCAGTACTTC. Its translation is CASSLGDRETYEQYF.

This clonotype has a count of ten or more. The chain links TRBV6-2 or TRBV6-3 to TRBJ1-1; D is uncertain. Trimming left V 6 bases short and J 0 bases short, with 14 bases between. The CDR3 spans 15 residues. Per the germline V gene, CDR1 is MNHEY and CDR2 is SVGEGT. The CDR3 coding sequence is TGTGCCAGCAGCCTCGTTGGTTTCCTGAACACTGAAGCTTTCTTT. Translating gives CASSLVGFLNTEAFF.

The chain has TRBV4-3 and TRBJ2-3, with D tentatively TRBD2 (5 bases). This CDR3 comprises 14 residues. The germline CDR1 and CDR2 sequences are LGHNA and YSLEER. Trimming cost V 4 bases and J 4 bases, with 12 bases left between them. In DNA, the CDR3 is TGCGCCAGCAGCCCAGGAGGAGCAGCAGATACGCAGTATTTT. This translates into CASSPGGAADTQYF.

The CDR3 reads CASTGQGGEQYF. CDR3 bases: TGTGCCAGCACTGGACAGGGGGGCGAGCAGTACTTC. The V and J genes are TRBV14 and TRBJ2-7, with TRBD1 matching over 10 bases. V trimming: 7 bases; J trimming: 6 bases; junction bases outside the gene matches: 3. The CDR3 covers 12 residues. The germline V gene has CDR1 SGHDN and CDR2 FVKESK.